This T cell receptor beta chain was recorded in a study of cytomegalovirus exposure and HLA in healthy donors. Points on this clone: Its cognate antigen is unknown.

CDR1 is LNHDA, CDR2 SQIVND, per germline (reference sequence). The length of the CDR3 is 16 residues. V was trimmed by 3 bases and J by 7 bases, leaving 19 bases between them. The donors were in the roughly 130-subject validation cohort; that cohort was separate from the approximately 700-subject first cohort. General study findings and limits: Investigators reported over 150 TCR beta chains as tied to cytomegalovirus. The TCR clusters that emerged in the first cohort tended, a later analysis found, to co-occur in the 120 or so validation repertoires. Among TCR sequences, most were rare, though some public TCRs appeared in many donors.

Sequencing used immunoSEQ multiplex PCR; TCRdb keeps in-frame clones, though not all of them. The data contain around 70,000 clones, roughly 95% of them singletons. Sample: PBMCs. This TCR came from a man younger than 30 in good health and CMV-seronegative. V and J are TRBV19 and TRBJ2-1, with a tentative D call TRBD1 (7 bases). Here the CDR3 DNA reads TGTGCCAGTAGTATGTTCAGGGGGGCGATTAGGAATGAGCAGTTCTTC. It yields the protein CASSMFRGAIRNEQFF.